This record looks at one T cell receptor beta chain sequence and its context. The data originate from a study of blood T cell repertoires in COVID-19. Study-wide context: The United States, Italy and Spain supplied acute and convalescent COVID-19 samples. The cDNA or gDNA used as material had been derived from T cells, B-cell-depleted T cells, or PBMCs.

In the original processing: Reference gene primers were amplified, and this amplification served to estimate nucleated cell counts. Clones were sequenced by immunoSEQ multiplex PCR, and TCRdb holds only the in-frame ones, with some missing. V and J calls and clone size are those listed in that table; D and trimming were worked out from the DNA. This table has more than 90,000 clones, 82% appearing once. This CDR3 is built from 17 residues. The germline V gene encodes CDR1 SEHNR and CDR2 FQNEAQ (reference sequence). J was trimmed by 1 base and V by 5 bases; bases with no gene match: 8. The receptor comes from a man aged 65-85 years with acute or convalescent COVID-19. What was sequenced was peripheral blood. The rearrangement joins TRBV7-9 to TRBJ2-3; the match to TRBD2 covers 11 bases. DNA of the CDR3: TGTGCCAGCAGCCTACGGCTACTAGCGGGAGGCACAGATACGCAGTATTTT. Amino acid sequence: CASSLRLLAGGTDTQYF.